These 26 T cell receptor beta chains came from one sample sequenced in a study of regulatory T cells in long-lasting Graves disease. Time point described: newly diagnosed GD, antithyroid drugs for less than 3 months. The TCR library was made from RNA extracted from PBMCs. Combining iRepertoire HTBI primers with Arm-PCR of CDR3 regions, the authors built TCR beta libraries. TCRdb ran MiXCR on the multiplex PCR reads and lists one entry per CDR3 protein. The repertoire holds some 600,000 distinct CDR3 sequences, with about 16% as singletons. The data were also submitted as part of a second study, on T cells in Graves' hyperthyroidism and ophthalmopathy.

The sample in question was peripheral blood mononuclear cells (PBMCs), obtained at new diagnosis, from a patient treated with antithyroid drugs. All receptors derive from a man aged 18 to 35 with Graves disease.

This clonotype was recorded at least ten times. This sequence joins TRBV30 and TRBJ1-5, with D maybe TRBD1 (5 bases). CDR1 is GTSNPN, CDR2 SVGIG, per germline (reference sequence). The V end lost 0 bases, the J end lost 3 bases, and 6 bases lay between the germline ends. The CDR3 loop spans 13 amino acids. This CDR3 reads CAWSVGANQPQHF. CDR3 nucleotide sequence: TGTGCCTGGAGTGTAGGGGCCAATCAGCCCCAGCATTTT.

This clonotype was recorded a few times. The J gene is TRBJ2-5, the V gene TRBV4-1; 10 bases match TRBD2. CDR1 is MGHRA and CDR2 is YSYEKL in the germline V gene. The CDR3 has 17 amino acids. V lost 0 bases to trimming and J lost 4 bases; unmatched junction nucleotides: 8. CDR3 sequence reads: CASSQDWLAGVGETQYF. The CDR3 coding sequence is TGCGCCAGCAGCCAAGATTGGCTAGCGGGAGTGGGAGAGACCCAGTACTTC.

The chain combines TRBV3-1 with TRBJ1-3; 7 nucleotides match TRBD1. The germline V gene encodes CDR1 LGHDT and CDR2 YNNKEL (reference sequence). The trim removed 5 bases at V and 2 bases at J, leaving 6 bases unmatched. This CDR3 contains 15 residues. CDR3 bases: TGTGCCAGCAGCAACCGGGACAGCCCTGGAAACACCATATATTTT. Its protein is CASSNRDSPGNTIYF. The variable domain in full, with the rest retrieved from reference TRBV3-1 and TRBJ1-3, is DTAVSQTPKYLVTQMGNDKSIKCEQNLGHDTMYWYKQDSKKFLKIMFSYNNKELIINETVPNRFSPKSPDKAHLNLHINSLELGDSAVYFCASSNRDSPGNTIYFGEGSWLTVV.

The chain uses TRBV5-8 and TRBJ2-7, with 14 bases that match TRBD2. The trim removed 3 bases at V and 2 bases at J, leaving 16 bases unmatched. From germline, CDR1 is SGHTS and CDR2 YDEGEE. This CDR3 comprises 20 residues. This chain's CDR3 is CASSSVGITGTSGSPYEQYF. CDR3 DNA sequence: TGTGCCAGCAGCTCGGTCGGTATAACCGGGACTAGCGGGAGTCCCTACGAGCAGTACTTC.

This chain joins TRBV12-5 and TRBJ1-1; TRBD1 is a possible D gene (5 bases). CDR3 length equals 18 residues. Germline assignment: CDR1 LGHNT and CDR2 FRNRAP. Trimming cost V 0 bases and J 0 bases, with 17 bases left between them. The CDR3 sequence is CASGLVVWGYDMNTEAFF. CDR3 DNA: TGTGCTAGTGGTTTGGTAGTATGGGGCTACGATATGAACACTGAAGCTTTCTTT.

This chain links TRBV7-9 with TRBJ2-7; 9 nucleotides align to TRBD1. The V gene's germline CDR1 is SEHNR and CDR2 FQNEAQ (reference sequence). J lost 4 bases, V lost 5 bases, and 9 bases had no gene match. The CDR3 runs 15 residues. Here the CDR3 reads CASSALGTGSYEQYF. CDR3 coding DNA: TGTGCCAGCAGCGCTCTTGGGACAGGGTCATACGAGCAGTACTTC.

This clonotype was picked up many times. The gene calls are TRBV12-3 or TRBV12-4 and TRBJ2-1; 7 nucleotides agree with TRBD2. V lost 5 bases to trimming and J lost 12 bases; unmatched junction nucleotides: 10. The length of the CDR3 is 13 residues. The CDR3 spells CASSTWGGRLQFF. The CDR3 coding sequence is TGTGCCAGCAGTACCTGGGGAGGGCGGCTGCAGTTCTTC.

The gene calls are TRBV20-1 and TRBJ2-1; maybe TRBD2 (6 bases). The V gene lost 0 bases and the J gene lost 4 bases, with 16 bases spanning the gap. CDR1 DFQATT and CDR2 SNEGSKA come from the germline V gene (reference sequence). This CDR3 region has 16 residues. DNA for the CDR3: TGCAGTGCTAGAGATCAGGGTACTAGCCTTTACAATGAGCAGTTCTTC. It translates to CSARDQGTSLYNEQFF.

This clonotype was counted many times. This chain joins TRBV3-1 and TRBJ2-7; 10 nucleotides match TRBD2. V was pared by 0 bases and J by 0 bases, with 2 bases of the junction left unmatched. CDR1 and CDR2 from the germline V gene are LGHDT and YNNKEL (reference sequence). The CDR3 is made up of 16 amino acids. CDR3 amino acids: CASSQDSSGGSYEQYF. The CDR3 DNA follows: TGTGCCAGCAGCCAAGATTCTAGCGGGGGCTCCTACGAGCAGTACTTC.

Points on this clonotype: This CDR3 fails to terminate in the conserved phenylalanine or tryptophan, so it likely reflects a read error. The chain uses TRBV11-2 and TRBJ2-6; D remains unclear. The CDR3 has 18 residues. From germline, CDR1 is SGHAT and CDR2 FQNNGV. Trimming shortened V by 4 bases and J by 0 bases, and 16 bases separated the two germline ends. The CDR3 protein is CASSSLTRLPSGANVLTL. In DNA, the CDR3 is TGTGCCAGCAGCTCGCTGACGCGACTCCCCTCTGGGGCCAACGTCCTGACTCTC.

A few counts support this clonotype. This sequence joins TRBV3-1 and TRBJ1-4, with a tentative D call TRBD1 (5 bases). Trimming took off 4 bases at V and 7 bases at J, with 13 bases between the two ends. CDR1 LGHDT and CDR2 YNNKEL come from the germline V gene (reference sequence). CDR3 length: 14 residues. The CDR3 sequence is CASSRVLGPEKLFF. Here the CDR3 DNA reads TGTGCCAGCAGCCGTGTGTTGGGGCCTGAAAAACTGTTTTTT.

This clonotype has a count of ten or more. The chain combines TRBV11-1 with TRBJ2-2; 10 positions agree with TRBD2. There are 15 residues in the CDR3. Germline V lookup: CDR1 SGHAT, CDR2 FQDESV (reference sequence). The trim removed 5 bases at V and 6 bases at J, leaving 6 bases unmatched. CDR3 loop: CASSKLAGRPGELFF. The CDR3 DNA reads TGTGCCAGCAGCAAACTAGCGGGACGTCCCGGGGAGCTGTTTTTT.

This chain uses TRBV15 with TRBJ2-7; D possibly corresponds to TRBD2 (5 bases). This CDR3 is built from 14 residues. In germline, CDR1 is LNHNV, CDR2 YYDKDF (reference sequence). V was trimmed by 3 bases and J by 5 bases, leaving 14 bases between them. The CDR3 region has the DNA TGTGCCACCAGCAGCGGCTACGGGGTGGACGAGCAGTACTTC. Encoded protein: CATSSGYGVDEQYF. Filled out from reference TRBV15 and TRBJ2-7, the complete variable domain reads DAMVIQNPRYQVTQFGKPVTLSCSQTLNHNVMYWYQQKSSQAPKLLFHYYDKDFNNEADTPDNFQSRRPNTSFCFLDIRSPGLGDTAMYLCATSSGYGVDEQYFGPGTRLTVT.

This rearrangement joins TRBV19 to TRBJ2-1; the D gene is possibly TRBD2 (5 bases). V lost 0 bases to trimming and J lost 3 bases, with 9 bases between them. The CDR3 length is 15 residues. Germline lookup yields CDR1 LNHDA and CDR2 SQIVND (reference sequence). This chain's CDR3 is CASSIDDSDYNEQFF. CDR3 DNA: TGTGCCAGTAGTATAGATGATAGCGACTACAATGAGCAGTTCTTC.

Many counts were recorded for this clonotype. The junction differs from germline at one of its ends, possibly a read error. The chain recombines TRBV5-1 with TRBJ2-1; D might be TRBD1 (8 bases). The CDR3 totals 15 residues. From germline, CDR1 is SGHRS and CDR2 YFSETQ. The CDR3 nucleotides are TGTGCCAGCAGTCACAGGGGGGGTTCCTACAATGAGCAGTTCTTC. Its translation is CASSHRGGSYNEQFF.

This clonotype occurred a few times. The V and J genes are TRBV5-6 and TRBJ2-7; a weak D match, TRBD2 (6 bases). This CDR3 contains 15 residues. Between the trimmed V and J ends, which lost 5 bases and 0 bases, there was a span of 15 bases. Germline loops: CDR1 SGHDT, CDR2 YYEEEE. The CDR3 region is CASSPGLQGSYEQYF. CDR3 bases: TGTGCCAGCAGTCCGGGACTTCAAGGCTCCTACGAGCAGTACTTC.

This clonotype was seen many times. The chain's CDR3 is CASSQAQAGNTEAFF. The DNA of the CDR3 is TGTGCCAGCAGCCAAGCCCAGGCGGGGAACACTGAAGCTTTCTTT. V is TRBV3-1 and J is TRBJ1-1; the D is unclear. Germline V gene sequence: CDR1 LGHDT, CDR2 YNNKEL (reference sequence). The V gene lost 1 base and the J gene lost 1 base, with 10 bases spanning the gap. This CDR3 spans 15 amino acids.

This clonotype was recorded only once. Just one base apart from a much larger clone, this may be a read error. The chain carries TRBV28 and TRBJ2-3; D is unresolved. CDR1 is MDHEN and CDR2 is SYDVKM in the germline V gene. V gave up 4 bases and J gave up 4 bases, with 9 bases separating them. CDR3 size: 13 residues. DNA of the CDR3: TGTGCCAGCAGTTGGGGTTTCGCAGATACGCAGTATTTT. As protein: CASSWGFADTQYF. The variable domain in full, with the rest retrieved from reference TRBV28 and TRBJ2-3, is DVKVTQSSRYLVKRTGEKVFLECVQDMDHENMFWYRQDPGLGLRLIYFSYDVKMKEKGDIPEGYSVSREKKERFSLILESASTNQTSMYLCASSWGFADTQYFGPGTRLTVL.

The J gene is TRBJ2-3, the V gene TRBV18; D unclear. CDR3 size: 11 residues. Germline-derived CDR1 and CDR2 are KGHSH and LQKENI. Trimming removed 10 bases at V and 6 bases at J, with 11 bases between. The DNA for the CDR3 is TGTGCCACCTCGAGTTCCGATACGCAGTATTTT. Translation: CATSSSDTQYF.

This clonotype was seen more than once but under ten times. The chain carries TRBV30 and TRBJ2-7; 8 nucleotides line up with TRBD2. This CDR3 has 15 amino acids. Unmatched junction bases numbered 11, after V lost 5 bases and J lost 2 bases. Germline V gene data show CDR1 as GTSNPN and CDR2 as SVGIG (reference sequence). The DNA for the CDR3 is TGTGCCTGGGGGCCCGGGGCCGGGAGGGCCTACGAGCAGTACTTC. It specifies CAWGPGAGRAYEQYF.

At least ten counts were recorded for this clonotype. The V call is TRBV12-3 or TRBV12-4, the J call TRBJ2-5, with 16 bases that match TRBD2. This CDR3 has 17 amino acids. Trimming at V came to 6 bases and at J to 2 bases, leaving 6 bases not matched to a gene. Here the CDR3 DNA reads TGTGCCAGCAGCCCGGGACTAGCGGGAGGGTGGCAAGAGACCCAGTACTTC. Translating it yields CASSPGLAGGWQETQYF.

This clonotype has at least ten counts. V is TRBV12-3 or TRBV12-4 and J is TRBJ1-5, with TRBD1 identical over 7 bases. Germline trimming cut 6 bases from V and 7 bases from J; bases unmatched to any gene: 9. This CDR3 spans 14 amino acids. CDR3 bases: TGTGCCAGCAGCATGGGAGGGGGCGGCCAGCCCCAGCATTTT. Protein: CASSMGGGGQPQHF.

As to this clonotype: A single base separates this from a much larger clone, so it may be a read error. The chain joins TRBV7-3 to TRBJ2-3, with D tentatively TRBD1 (7 bases). Looked up from germline, CDR1 is SGHTA and CDR2 is FQGTGA. Trimming cost V 5 bases and J 5 bases, with 17 bases left between them. This CDR3 comprises 15 residues. The CDR3 loop reads CASSLGQAGGDTQYF. The CDR3 DNA follows: TGTGCCAGCAGCCTAGGACAGGCCGGGGGAGATACGCAGTATTTT.

The sample holds many counts of this clonotype. The genes are TRBV7-8 and TRBJ2-2, with 13 bases that match TRBD2. Trimming removed 5 bases from V and 4 bases from J; junction bases left unmatched: 13. Germline CDR1 and CDR2: SGHVS and FQNEAQ. The CDR3 is 19 amino acids. The DNA for the CDR3 is TGTGCCAGCAGCCTAAAGGGCGGACTAGCGGGAGTTGGCACCGGGGAGCTGTTTTTT. Translated, it gives CASSLKGGLAGVGTGELFF.

As for this clonotype: This may be a read error: a much more frequent sequence differs by one nucleotide. This chain connects TRBV7-2 to TRBJ1-3; D remains unclear. The CDR3 sequence is 15 residues long. The germline V gene has CDR1 SGHTA and CDR2 FQGNSA. The CDR3 nucleotides are TGTGCCAGCAGCTTATCCAAAGCTGCCGGAAACACCGTATATTTT. This gives the protein CASSLSKAAGNTVYF.

The chain carries TRBV20-1 and TRBJ1-5; no clear D gene. This CDR3 region has 15 residues. V gave up 1 base and J gave up 9 bases, with 19 bases separating them. The germline gives CDR1 DFQATT, CDR2 SNEGSKA (reference sequence). Here the CDR3 reads CSARGGGAGVGPQHF. The CDR3, as DNA: TGCAGTGCTAGAGGGGGTGGCGCTGGAGTAGGGCCCCAGCATTTT.